These 27 T cell receptor beta chains share one sample of origin, sequenced in a study of T cells expressing NK-cell markers. TCRdb reprocessed the 5' RACE reads, with one entry per CDR3 protein and no DNA. Here the sample table reports about 460,000 distinct CDR3 sequences. The material sequenced was blood T cells: a sorted CD56 or NKG2C T cell subset, CD4+ or CD8+ T cells, or bulk PBMC T cells (not recorded which). All receptors derive from a woman in her forties or fifties in good health.

This chain joins TRBV5-1 and TRBJ1-2; with no DNA, the TCRdb D assignment of TRBD1 cannot be verified. The CDR3 contains 17 residues. Germline V CDR1 and CDR2: SGHRS, YFSETQ. CDR3 in amino acids: CASSPDRGPPSNYGYTF.

The chain links TRBV12-3 or TRBV12-4 to TRBJ2-7; TCRdb proposes TRBD1, but this gene call is untestable without DNA. This CDR3 spans 14 amino acids. The CDR3 is CASSSGQPYYEQYF.

J is TRBJ2-1 and V is TRBV5-1. CDR1 is SGHRS, CDR2 YFSETQ, per germline. The CDR3 extends over 13 amino acids. Here the CDR3 reads CASSFNLYNEQFF. Drawing the rest from reference TRBV5-1 and TRBJ2-1, the complete variable domain is KAGVTQTPRYLIKTRGQQVTLSCSPISGHRSVSWYQQTPGQGLQFLFEYFSETQRNKGNFPGRFSGRQFSNSRSEMNVSTLELGDSALYLCASSFNLYNEQFFGPGTRLTVL.

V and J are TRBV5-1 and TRBJ2-3. This CDR3 comprises 15 residues. CDR1 and CDR2 from the germline V gene are SGHRS and YFSETQ. The CDR3 region is CASSLISSETDTQYF.

The chain uses TRBV15 and TRBJ1-6; the TCRdb call, TRBD1, lacks DNA for checking. This CDR3 is built from 13 residues. CDR1 is LNHNV and CDR2 is YYDKDF in the germline V gene (reference sequence). CDR3 loop: CATSREGDSPLHF.

The CDR3: CASSLASGGNQPQHF. The J gene is TRBJ1-5, the V gene TRBV7-2; no DNA is available, so the TRBD1 call from TCRdb remains unchecked. The germline V gene has CDR1 SGHTA and CDR2 FQGNSA. The CDR3 loop spans 15 amino acids.

The chain has TRBV11-2 and TRBJ2-3. Germline values: CDR1 SGHAT, CDR2 FQNNGV. This CDR3 contains 13 residues. The CDR3 spells CASSLVLSDTQYF.

CDR3 sequence: CASSRTGLMNTEAFF. The chain employs TRBV12-3 or TRBV12-4 and TRBJ1-1; TCRdb picks TRBD1, but there is no DNA to check that call. The CDR3 is 15 residues long.

The chain uses TRBV7-9 and TRBJ2-1; TCRdb selects TRBD2, and the lack of DNA leaves this call unchecked. CDR3 length equals 19 residues. CDR1 is SEHNR and CDR2 is FQNEAQ in the germline V gene (reference sequence). CDR3 in amino acids: CASSLFHGVGGPIYNEQFF.

The chain joins TRBV7-9 to TRBJ1-2; the TRBD1 assignment by TCRdb is unverifiable without DNA. This CDR3 region has 14 residues. Germline loops: CDR1 SEHNR, CDR2 FQNEAQ (reference sequence). The CDR3 loop is CASRSTGSNYGYTF.

The chain is built from TRBV4-1 and TRBJ1-2; the TCRdb D gene call, TRBD1, has no DNA to confirm it. The CDR3 is 16 residues long. CDR1 is MGHRA, CDR2 YSYEKL, per germline. CDR3 amino acids: CASSQGRRGLTYGYTF.

This chain links TRBV7-9 with TRBJ2-1; absent DNA, TCRdb's TRBD1 call cannot be checked. Per germline, CDR1 SEHNR and CDR2 FQNEAQ (reference sequence). The CDR3 runs 15 residues. The CDR3 loop is CASSSPGGGFRQQFF.

This rearrangement joins TRBV3-1 to TRBJ2-1; as DNA is missing, the TRBD2 call by TCRdb cannot be tested. Germline CDR1 reads LGHDT; CDR2 reads YNNKEL (reference sequence). The CDR3 has 16 amino acids. CDR3 amino acids: CASSRWMGSGRNEQFF.

This chain joins TRBV5-5 and TRBJ1-2. Germline CDR1 reads SGHKS; CDR2 reads YYEKEE (reference sequence). This CDR3 has 15 amino acids. The CDR3 spells CASSRAAAANYGYTF.

The chain uses TRBV30 and TRBJ2-1; TCRdb proposes TRBD1, but this gene call is untestable without DNA. CDR1 GTSNPN and CDR2 SVGIG come from the germline V gene (reference sequence). The CDR3 runs 15 residues. The CDR3 reads CAWSTGLLSYNEQFF.

The V and J genes are TRBV5-1 and TRBJ2-2; TCRdb gives TRBD1 as the D gene, but with no DNA this cannot be confirmed. Germline values: CDR1 SGHRS, CDR2 YFSETQ. This CDR3 spans 14 amino acids. The CDR3 spells CASSAGENTGELFF.

V gene TRBV20-1 combines with J gene TRBJ2-7; TCRdb selects TRBD1, and the lack of DNA leaves this call unchecked. This CDR3 region has 11 residues. The germline gives CDR1 DFQATT, CDR2 SNEGSKA (reference sequence). The CDR3 protein is CSAPRPYEQYF.

The chain recombines TRBV6-1 with TRBJ2-7; the TCRdb D gene call, TRBD1, has no DNA to confirm it. Germline CDR1 MNHNS, CDR2 SASEGT. The CDR3 runs to 14 residues. CDR3 sequence reads: CASKTGFPNSEQYF.

The chain is built from TRBV2 and TRBJ2-7; the TCRdb D gene call, TRBD2, has no DNA to confirm it. Per germline, CDR1 SNHLY and CDR2 FYNNEI. The CDR3 spans 15 residues. The CDR3 protein is CATRGRGLRKYEQYF.

The chain is built from TRBV5-4 and TRBJ2-1; the TCRdb call, TRBD2, lacks DNA for checking. CDR3 length: 14 residues. CDR1 and CDR2 from the germline V gene are SGHNT and YYREEE (reference sequence). The chain's CDR3 is CASSLRGIVSEQFF.

The J gene is TRBJ1-4, the V gene TRBV5-1; TCRdb indicates TRBD1, and absent DNA this call remains unverified. This CDR3 spans 16 amino acids. From germline, CDR1 is SGHRS and CDR2 YFSETQ. The CDR3 reads CASSLVGTATNEKLFF. Supplemented by reference TRBV5-1 and TRBJ1-4, the full variable domain reads KAGVTQTPRYLIKTRGQQVTLSCSPISGHRSVSWYQQTPGQGLQFLFEYFSETQRNKGNFPGRFSGRQFSNSRSEMNVSTLELGDSALYLCASSLVGTATNEKLFFGSGTQLSVL.

Here the CDR3 reads CASSPARSRLFF. This chain connects TRBV3-1 to TRBJ2-1; checking the TCRdb D call of TRBD1 is not possible without DNA. Germline assignment: CDR1 LGHDT and CDR2 YNNKEL (reference sequence). This CDR3 spans 12 amino acids.

This sequence joins TRBV5-1 and TRBJ2-2; absent DNA, TCRdb's TRBD2 call cannot be checked. The CDR3 runs to 16 residues. CDR1 and CDR2 from the germline V gene are SGHRS and YFSETQ. This CDR3 is CASSLTSGTPPGELFF.

The gene calls are TRBV7-8 and TRBJ2-1; TCRdb gives TRBD1 as the D gene, but with no DNA this cannot be confirmed. The V gene's germline CDR1 is SGHVS and CDR2 FQNEAQ. The CDR3 consists of 14 residues. This CDR3 reads CASSLWTGDNEQFF.

The chain combines TRBV19 with TRBJ1-2; the TCRdb call, TRBD1, lacks DNA for checking. The CDR3 spans 12 residues. In germline, CDR1 is LNHDA, CDR2 SQIVND (reference sequence). CDR3 protein: CASKQGNYGYTF.

V is TRBV7-2 and J is TRBJ1-2; lacking DNA, the TRBD1 call made by TCRdb goes unchecked. Germline CDR1 and CDR2: SGHTA and FQGNSA. CDR3 size: 15 residues. The CDR3 reads CASRPDRGANYGYTF.

V and J are TRBV5-1 and TRBJ2-2; TCRdb's D call, TRBD1, is unchecked because there is no DNA. CDR1 is SGHRS and CDR2 is YFSETQ in the germline V gene. There are 13 residues in the CDR3. Here the CDR3 reads CASRRGGSEELFF.